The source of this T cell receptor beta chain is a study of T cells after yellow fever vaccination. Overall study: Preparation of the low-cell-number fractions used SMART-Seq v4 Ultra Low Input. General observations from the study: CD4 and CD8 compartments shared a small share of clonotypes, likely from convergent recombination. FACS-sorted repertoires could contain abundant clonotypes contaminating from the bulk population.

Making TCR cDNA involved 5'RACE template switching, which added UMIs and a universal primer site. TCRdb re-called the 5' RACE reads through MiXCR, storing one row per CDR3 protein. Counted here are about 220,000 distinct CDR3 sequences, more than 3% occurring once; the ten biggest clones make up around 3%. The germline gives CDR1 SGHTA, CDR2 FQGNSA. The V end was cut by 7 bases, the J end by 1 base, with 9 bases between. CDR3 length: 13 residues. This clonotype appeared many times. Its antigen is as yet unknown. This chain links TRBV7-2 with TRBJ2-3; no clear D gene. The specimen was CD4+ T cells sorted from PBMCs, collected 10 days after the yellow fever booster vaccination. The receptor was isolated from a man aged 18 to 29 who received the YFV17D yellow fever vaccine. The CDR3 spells CASTPGRTDTQYF. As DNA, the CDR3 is TGTGCCAGCACCCCTGGTCGCACAGATACGCAGTATTTT.